This T cell receptor beta chain was obtained from a study of T cells in Graves' hyperthyroidism and ophthalmopathy. Turning to the study itself: The authors collected peripheral blood at initial diagnosis, before any treatment.

CDR1 is MNHEY, CDR2 SMNVEV, per germline (reference sequence). The V and J ends lost 6 bases and 3 bases, in that order; junction bases with no gene match: 4. This CDR3 is built from 13 residues. Any patient presenting with uncontrolled infection, other autoimmune disease, pregnancy or lactation was left out. Each 10 ml fresh peripheral blood draw supplied the PBMCs. Using RNA transcripts as the source, TCR beta CDR3 regions were amplified. HTBI primers were used for first-round RT-PCR of the TCR CDR3. TCRdb analysed the multiplex PCR reads with MiXCR anew, one entry per CDR3 protein. The sample has around 200,000 distinct CDR3 sequences, approximately 17% seen once. This clonotype was seen at least ten times.

The clonotype originates from a woman in her forties or fifties with Graves' hyperthyroidism. The sample consisted of blood. The rearrangement joins TRBV27 to TRBJ2-7, with TRBD1 matching 8 bases. This CDR3 is CASRQTGDYEQYF. Here the CDR3 DNA reads TGTGCCAGCAGGCAGACAGGGGACTACGAGCAGTACTTC.